The rows below give T cell receptor beta chains drawn from one sample of a study of blood T cell repertoires in COVID-19. Libraries were prepared by immunoSEQ multiplex PCR; TCRdb keeps only in-frame clonotypes and omits some of them. Here the sample spans 85,000 to 110,000 clones, more than 80% being singletons. Sequencing used peripheral blood. The origin of the receptors is a human donor in a cohort sampled during active COVID-19. The CDR3 runs from the conserved cysteine through the conserved F or W. A D gene is named only where the DNA matches it firmly. Rows may omit the clone size; those that give it use once, few, many or a size class.

CDR3nt: TGTGCCAGCAGCCGTTTGGTAGCGGCCAATGAGCAGTTCTTC; CDR3aa: CASSRLVAANEQFF; v_gene: TRBV7-2; d_gene: NA; abundance: NA; j_gene: TRBJ2-1
CDR3nt: TGCGCCAGCAGCTTGTCCACCTCGAGCTCCTATAATTCACCCCTCCACTTT; CDR3aa: CASSLSTSSSYNSPLHF; v_gene: TRBV5-1; d_gene: NA; abundance: once; j_gene: TRBJ1-6
CDR3nt: TGTGCCAGCAGCTTGGGGCATACCAACACTGAAGCTTTCTTT; CDR3aa: CASSLGHTNTEAFF; v_gene: TRBV7-3; d_gene: NA; abundance: NA; j_gene: TRBJ1-1
CDR3nt: TGTGCCAGCAGCGTCTCGGGACACATCTACGAGCAGTACTTC; CDR3aa: CASSVSGHIYEQYF; v_gene: TRBV7-9; d_gene: NA; abundance: NA; j_gene: TRBJ2-7
CDR3nt: TGCGCCAGCAGCTTAGGGACAGCGAACACCGGGGAGCTGTTTTTT; CDR3aa: CASSLGTANTGELFF; v_gene: TRBV5-1; d_gene: TRBD1; abundance: NA; j_gene: TRBJ2-2
CDR3nt: TGTGCCAGCAGTGTACAGGGGGCCGGGACCCCCTATGGCTACACCTTC; CDR3aa: CASSVQGAGTPYGYTF; v_gene: TRBV27; d_gene: TRBD1; abundance: NA; j_gene: TRBJ1-2
CDR3nt: TGCGCCAGCAGCTTGCGGCTAGCGGATACCTACGAGCAGTACTTC; CDR3aa: CASSLRLADTYEQYF; v_gene: TRBV5-1; d_gene: TRBD2; abundance: few; j_gene: TRBJ2-7
CDR3nt: TGTGCCAGCAGTTACACCCTAGGGACAGACACTGAAGCTTTCTTT; CDR3aa: CASSYTLGTDTEAFF; v_gene: TRBV6-6; d_gene: TRBD1; abundance: NA; j_gene: TRBJ1-1
CDR3nt: TGTGCCAGCACCAAAAATCCCCCCACCGGGACTACCTACGAGCAGTACTTC; CDR3aa: CASTKNPPTGTTYEQYF; v_gene: TRBV11-3; d_gene: TRBD2; abundance: NA; j_gene: TRBJ2-7
CDR3nt: TGTGCTAGTGGTCGACAGGCAAACTATGGCTACACCTTC; CDR3aa: CASGRQANYGYTF; v_gene: TRBV12-5; d_gene: NA; abundance: NA; j_gene: TRBJ1-2
CDR3nt: TGTGCCAGCTCACCAGCGCAGGGGGTTGTCTATGGCTACACCTTC; CDR3aa: CASSPAQGVVYGYTF; v_gene: TRBV18; d_gene: TRBD1; abundance: NA; j_gene: TRBJ1-2
CDR3nt: TGTGCCAGTAGACCCAATGGACAGGTTGGAAACACCATATATTTT; CDR3aa: CASRPNGQVGNTIYF; v_gene: TRBV19; d_gene: TRBD1; abundance: NA; j_gene: TRBJ1-3
CDR3nt: TGTGCCAGCAGAACAGACTCTGGGGCCAACGTCCTGACTTTC; CDR3aa: CASRTDSGANVLTF; v_gene: TRBV6-4; d_gene: NA; abundance: NA; j_gene: TRBJ2-6
CDR3nt: TGTGCCAGCAGTTTAGTGGGCCGTAGCACAGATACGCAGTATTTT; CDR3aa: CASSLVGRSTDTQYF; v_gene: TRBV28; d_gene: NA; abundance: NA; j_gene: TRBJ2-3
CDR3nt: TGTGCTAGTGGTTTGGTCCCCCTAATCACCCCACTAGCGGGCCACAATGAGCAGTTCTTC; CDR3aa: CASGLVPLITPLAGHNEQFF; v_gene: TRBV12-5; d_gene: TRBD2; abundance: NA; j_gene: TRBJ2-1
CDR3nt: TGTGCCAGCAGTTTTAGCGGTCGTTCACCCCTCCACTTT; CDR3aa: CASSFSGRSPLHF; v_gene: TRBV27; d_gene: NA; abundance: few; j_gene: TRBJ1-6
CDR3nt: TGTGCCAGCAGCGCGGGCGGGTTACAGGGGTTCTATGGCTACACCTTC; CDR3aa: CASSAGGLQGFYGYTF; v_gene: TRBV5-6; d_gene: TRBD1; abundance: NA; j_gene: TRBJ1-2
CDR3nt: TGCGCCAGCAGTCCAACTAGCGGGGGCACGGGGGGGACCCAGTACTTC; CDR3aa: CASSPTSGGTGGTQYF; v_gene: TRBV5-1; d_gene: TRBD2; abundance: NA; j_gene: TRBJ2-5
CDR3nt: TGTGCCAGCAGGGGAGGGGTGGTTACTGAAGCTTTCTTT; CDR3aa: CASRGGVVTEAFF; v_gene: TRBV21-1; d_gene: NA; abundance: NA; j_gene: TRBJ1-1
CDR3nt: TGCGCCAGCAGCTTCGATGGGGGGGACTATGGCTACACCTTC; CDR3aa: CASSFDGGDYGYTF; v_gene: TRBV5-1; d_gene: NA; abundance: NA; j_gene: TRBJ1-2
CDR3nt: TGTGCCAGCAGCGTAGGGGCAGCCGTAAACTATGGCTACACCTTC; CDR3aa: CASSVGAAVNYGYTF; v_gene: TRBV9; d_gene: NA; abundance: few; j_gene: TRBJ1-2
CDR3nt: TGTGCCAGCAGCTTAGTAGGCGGGGATCAGCCCCAGCATTTT; CDR3aa: CASSLVGGDQPQHF; v_gene: TRBV7-2; d_gene: NA; abundance: NA; j_gene: TRBJ1-5
CDR3nt: TGTGCCAGCAGTTTAGAGCGTGGGGCTTTCTTT; CDR3aa: CASSLERGAFF; v_gene: TRBV12-3/TRBV12-4; d_gene: NA; abundance: few; j_gene: TRBJ1-1
CDR3nt: TGTGCCAGTAAAATCAGGGGAGAGCAGCCCCAGCATTTT; CDR3aa: CASKIRGEQPQHF; v_gene: TRBV19; d_gene: NA; abundance: few; j_gene: TRBJ1-5
CDR3nt: TGTGCCAGCAGCTTTCCGGGACAGGGGGCCCTCGGCTACACCTTC; CDR3aa: CASSFPGQGALGYTF; v_gene: TRBV5-4; d_gene: TRBD1; abundance: NA; j_gene: TRBJ1-2
CDR3nt: TGTGCCAGCAGCCAAGATGATGGACTAGCGGGCTGGGAGACCCAGTACTTC; CDR3aa: CASSQDDGLAGWETQYF; v_gene: TRBV14; d_gene: TRBD2; abundance: NA; j_gene: TRBJ2-5
CDR3nt: TGTGCCAGCAGTCCGGGACAGGGGCGCCCCACTGAAGCTTTCTTT; CDR3aa: CASSPGQGRPTEAFF; v_gene: TRBV2; d_gene: TRBD1; abundance: NA; j_gene: TRBJ1-1
CDR3nt: TGTGCCAGCTCACCACCGAGCGGGGGGCTCACAGATACGCAGTATTTT; CDR3aa: CASSPPSGGLTDTQYF; v_gene: TRBV18; d_gene: TRBD2; abundance: few; j_gene: TRBJ2-3